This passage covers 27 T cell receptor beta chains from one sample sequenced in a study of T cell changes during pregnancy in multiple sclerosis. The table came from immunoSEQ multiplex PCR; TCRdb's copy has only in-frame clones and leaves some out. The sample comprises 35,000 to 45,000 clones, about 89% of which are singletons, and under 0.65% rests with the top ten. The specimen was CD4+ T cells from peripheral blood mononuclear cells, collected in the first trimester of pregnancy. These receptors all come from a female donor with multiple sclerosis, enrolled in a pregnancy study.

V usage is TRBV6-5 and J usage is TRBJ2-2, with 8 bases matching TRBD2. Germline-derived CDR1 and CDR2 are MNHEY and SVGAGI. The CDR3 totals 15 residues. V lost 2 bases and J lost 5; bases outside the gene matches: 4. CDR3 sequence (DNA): TGTGCCAGCAGTTACAAGCGGGAGTGGACCGGGGAGCTGTTTTTT. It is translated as CASSYKREWTGELFF.

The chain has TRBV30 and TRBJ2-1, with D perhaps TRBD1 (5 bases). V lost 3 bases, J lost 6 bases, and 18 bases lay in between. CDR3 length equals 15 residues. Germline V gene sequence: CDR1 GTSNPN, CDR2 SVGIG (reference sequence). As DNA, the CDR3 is TGTGCCTGGAGGACAGTAGGGCGGACCCTCAATGAGCAGTTCTTC. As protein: CAWRTVGRTLNEQFF.

CDR3 sequence reads: CASSNPSGKFF. The CDR3 DNA follows: TGTGCCAGCAGTAATCCTAGCGGGAAATTCTTC. The gene calls are TRBV6-6 and TRBJ2-1; 9 nucleotides match TRBD2. This CDR3 has 11 residues. Looked up from germline, CDR1 is MNHNY and CDR2 is SVGAGI (reference sequence). Germline trimming cut 5 bases from V and 16 bases from J; bases unmatched to any gene: 6.

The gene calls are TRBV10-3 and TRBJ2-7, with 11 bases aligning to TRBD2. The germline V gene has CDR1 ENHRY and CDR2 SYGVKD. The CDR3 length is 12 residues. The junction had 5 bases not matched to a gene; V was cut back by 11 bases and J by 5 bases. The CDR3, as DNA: TGTGCCGTCGGGACTAGCGGCAACGAGCAGTACTTC. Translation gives CAVGTSGNEQYF.

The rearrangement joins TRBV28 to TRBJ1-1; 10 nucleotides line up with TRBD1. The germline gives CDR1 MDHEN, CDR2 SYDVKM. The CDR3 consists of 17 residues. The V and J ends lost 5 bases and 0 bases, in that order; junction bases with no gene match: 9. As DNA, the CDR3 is TGTGCCAGCAGTCCACCAGACAGGGGGCGCGTGAACACTGAAGCTTTCTTT. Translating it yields CASSPPDRGRVNTEAFF.

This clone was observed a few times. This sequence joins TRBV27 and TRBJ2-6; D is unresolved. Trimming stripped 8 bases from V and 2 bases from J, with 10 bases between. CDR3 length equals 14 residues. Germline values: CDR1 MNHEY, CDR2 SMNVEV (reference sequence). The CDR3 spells CASGPRAGANVLTF. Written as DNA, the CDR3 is TGTGCCAGCGGCCCTCGGGCTGGGGCCAACGTCCTGACTTTC.

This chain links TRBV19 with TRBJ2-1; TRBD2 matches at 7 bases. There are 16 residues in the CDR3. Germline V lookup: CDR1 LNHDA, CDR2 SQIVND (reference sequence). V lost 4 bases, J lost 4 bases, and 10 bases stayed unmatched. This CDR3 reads CASSSPRPSGYNEQFF. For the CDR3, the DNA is TGTGCCAGTAGTAGCCCCCGCCCTAGCGGATACAATGAGCAGTTCTTC.

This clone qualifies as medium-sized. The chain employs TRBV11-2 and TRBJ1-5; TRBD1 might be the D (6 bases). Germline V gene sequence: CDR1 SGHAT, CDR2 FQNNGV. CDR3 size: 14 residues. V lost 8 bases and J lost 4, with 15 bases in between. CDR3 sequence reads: CASSRGGGNQPQHF. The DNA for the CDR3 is TGTGCCAGCTCTAGGGGAGGGGGGAATCAGCCCCAGCATTTT.

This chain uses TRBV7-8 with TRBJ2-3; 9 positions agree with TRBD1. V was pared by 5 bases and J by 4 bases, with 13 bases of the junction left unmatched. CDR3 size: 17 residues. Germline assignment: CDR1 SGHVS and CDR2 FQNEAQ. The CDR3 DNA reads TGTGCCAGCAGCCCTCTCGGGGGGACAGGGCTGGCAGATACGCAGTATTTT. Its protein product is CASSPLGGTGLADTQYF.

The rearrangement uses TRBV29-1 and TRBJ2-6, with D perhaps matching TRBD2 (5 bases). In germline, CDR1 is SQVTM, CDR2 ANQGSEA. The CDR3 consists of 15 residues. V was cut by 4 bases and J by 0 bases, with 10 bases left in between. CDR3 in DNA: TGCAGCGTTGGCCTAGGGAGCTCTGGGGCCAACGTCCTGACTTTC. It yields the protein CSVGLGSSGANVLTF.

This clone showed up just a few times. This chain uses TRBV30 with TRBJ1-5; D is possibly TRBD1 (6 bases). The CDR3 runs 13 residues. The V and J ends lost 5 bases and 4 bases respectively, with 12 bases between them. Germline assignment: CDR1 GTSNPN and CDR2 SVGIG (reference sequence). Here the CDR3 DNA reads TGTGCCTGGGGGGTACAGGGAAATCAGCCCCAGCATTTT. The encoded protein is CAWGVQGNQPQHF.

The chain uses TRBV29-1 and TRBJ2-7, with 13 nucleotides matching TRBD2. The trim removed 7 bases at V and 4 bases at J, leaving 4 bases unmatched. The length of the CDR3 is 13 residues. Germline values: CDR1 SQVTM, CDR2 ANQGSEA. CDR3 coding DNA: TGCAGCGCCGGGACTAGCGGGACGTACGAGCAGTACTTC. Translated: CSAGTSGTYEQYF.

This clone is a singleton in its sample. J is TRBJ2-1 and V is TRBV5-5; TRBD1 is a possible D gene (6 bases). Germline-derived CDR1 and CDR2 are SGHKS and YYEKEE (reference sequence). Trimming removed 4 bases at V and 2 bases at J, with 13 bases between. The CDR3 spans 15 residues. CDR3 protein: CASSRLRDTYNEQFF. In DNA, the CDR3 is TGTGCCAGCAGCCGCCTCCGGGACACCTACAATGAGCAGTTCTTC.

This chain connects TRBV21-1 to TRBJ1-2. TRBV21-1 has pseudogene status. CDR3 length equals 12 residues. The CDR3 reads CASSIPGYGYTF. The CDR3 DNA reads TGTGCCAGCAGCATCCCGGGGTATGGCTACACCTTC.

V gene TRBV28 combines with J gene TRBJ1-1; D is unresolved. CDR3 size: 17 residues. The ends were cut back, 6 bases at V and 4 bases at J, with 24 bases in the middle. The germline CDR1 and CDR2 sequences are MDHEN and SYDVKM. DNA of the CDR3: TGTGCCAGCAGAGGACTTGAGACATTCCTAACATTCACTGAAGCTTTCTTT. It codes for CASRGLETFLTFTEAFF. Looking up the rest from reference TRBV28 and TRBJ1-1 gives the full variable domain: DVKVTQSSRYLVKRTGEKVFLECVQDMDHENMFWYRQDPGLGLRLIYFSYDVKMKEKGDIPEGYSVSREKKERFSLILESASTNQTSMYLCASRGLETFLTFTEAFFGQGTRLTVV.

The CDR3 coding sequence is TGTGCCAGCGTAGGTGACTCCGGGACACCCAACACTGAAGCTTTCTTT. It codes for CASVGDSGTPNTEAFF. This chain uses TRBV28 with TRBJ1-1; tentative D call: TRBD1 (6 bases). Germline CDR1 MDHEN, CDR2 SYDVKM. The ends were cut back, 8 bases at V and 2 bases at J, with 21 bases in the middle. The CDR3 spans 16 residues.

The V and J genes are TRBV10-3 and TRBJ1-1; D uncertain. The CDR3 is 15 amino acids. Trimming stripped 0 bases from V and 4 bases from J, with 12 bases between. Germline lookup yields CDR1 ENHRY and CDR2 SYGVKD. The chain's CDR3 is CAISESGLRATEAFF. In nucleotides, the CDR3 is TGTGCCATCAGTGAGTCGGGATTGAGGGCCACTGAAGCTTTCTTT.

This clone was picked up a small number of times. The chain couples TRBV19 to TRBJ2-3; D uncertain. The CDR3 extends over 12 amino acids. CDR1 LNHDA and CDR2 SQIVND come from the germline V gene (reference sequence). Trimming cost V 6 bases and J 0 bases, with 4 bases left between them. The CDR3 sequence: CASRQSTDTQYF. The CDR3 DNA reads TGTGCCAGTAGACAGAGCACAGATACGCAGTATTTT.

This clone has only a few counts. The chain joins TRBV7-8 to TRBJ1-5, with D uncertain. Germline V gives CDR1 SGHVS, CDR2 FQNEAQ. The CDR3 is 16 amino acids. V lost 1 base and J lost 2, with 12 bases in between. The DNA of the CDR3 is TGTGCCAGCAGCTTAGTACTCCCGCTGGGCAATCAGCCCCAGCATTTT. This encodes CASSLVLPLGNQPQHF.

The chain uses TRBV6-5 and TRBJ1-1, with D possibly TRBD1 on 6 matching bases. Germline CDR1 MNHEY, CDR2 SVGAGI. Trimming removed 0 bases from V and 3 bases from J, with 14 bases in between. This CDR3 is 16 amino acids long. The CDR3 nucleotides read TGTGCCAGCAGTTACTCGATAGGGACACTTTACACTGAAGCTTTCTTT. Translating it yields CASSYSIGTLYTEAFF.

CDR3 in DNA: TGCGCCAGCAGTCAAAAGGTCGGGGCGGGACTTTACGAGCAGTACTTC. Protein sequence: CASSQKVGAGLYEQYF. The chain uses TRBV23-1 and TRBJ2-7; tentatively, D is TRBD2 (6 bases). TRBV23-1 is an open reading frame, and its role is uncertain. The CDR3 is made up of 16 amino acids. V lost 2 bases, J lost 4 bases, and 18 bases lay in between.

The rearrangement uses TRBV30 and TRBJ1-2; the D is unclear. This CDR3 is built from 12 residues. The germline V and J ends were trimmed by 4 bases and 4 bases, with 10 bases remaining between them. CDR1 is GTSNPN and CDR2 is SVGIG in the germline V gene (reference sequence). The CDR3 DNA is TGTGCCTGGAACCTAGTAAGCTATGGCTACACCTTC. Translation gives CAWNLVSYGYTF.

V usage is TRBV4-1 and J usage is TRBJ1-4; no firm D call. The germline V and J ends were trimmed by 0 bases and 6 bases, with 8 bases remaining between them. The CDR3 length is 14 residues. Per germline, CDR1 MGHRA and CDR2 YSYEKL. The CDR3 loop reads CASSQDLSDEKLFF. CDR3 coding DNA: TGCGCCAGCAGCCAAGATTTGAGTGATGAAAAACTGTTTTTT.

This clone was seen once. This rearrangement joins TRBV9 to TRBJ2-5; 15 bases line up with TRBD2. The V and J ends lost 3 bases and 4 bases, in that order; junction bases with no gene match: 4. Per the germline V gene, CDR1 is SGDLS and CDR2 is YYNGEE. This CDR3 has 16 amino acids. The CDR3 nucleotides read TGTGCCAGCAGCGGGGGACTAGCGGGAGGCCGAGAGACCCAGTACTTC. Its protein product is CASSGGLAGGRETQYF.

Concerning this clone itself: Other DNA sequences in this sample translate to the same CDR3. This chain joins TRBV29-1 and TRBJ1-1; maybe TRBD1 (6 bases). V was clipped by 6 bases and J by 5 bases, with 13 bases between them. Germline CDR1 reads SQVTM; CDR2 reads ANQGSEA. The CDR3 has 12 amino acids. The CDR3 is CSVKGVGTEAFF. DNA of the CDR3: TGCAGCGTCAAGGGGGTAGGAACTGAAGCTTTCTTT.

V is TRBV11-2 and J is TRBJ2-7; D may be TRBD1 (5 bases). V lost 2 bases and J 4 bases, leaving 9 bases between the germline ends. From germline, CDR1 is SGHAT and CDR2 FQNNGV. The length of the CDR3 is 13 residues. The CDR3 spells CASSLQGLYEQYF. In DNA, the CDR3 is TGTGCCAGCAGCTTACAGGGTCTGTACGAGCAGTACTTC. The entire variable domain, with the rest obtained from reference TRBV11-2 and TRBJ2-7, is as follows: EAGVAQSPRYKIIEKRQSVAFWCNPISGHATLYWYQQILGQGPKLLIQFQNNGVVDDSQLPKDRFSAERLKGVDSTLKIQPAKLEDSAVYLCASSLQGLYEQYFGPGTRLTVT.

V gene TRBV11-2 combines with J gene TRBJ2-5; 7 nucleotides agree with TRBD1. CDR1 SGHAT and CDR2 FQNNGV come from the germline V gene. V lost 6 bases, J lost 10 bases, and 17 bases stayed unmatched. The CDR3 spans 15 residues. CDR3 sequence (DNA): TGTGCCAGCAGTCCTCTCTCGACAGGGCAAGGAGACCAGTACTTC. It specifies CASSPLSTGQGDQYF. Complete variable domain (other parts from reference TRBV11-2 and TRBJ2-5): EAGVAQSPRYKIIEKRQSVAFWCNPISGHATLYWYQQILGQGPKLLIQFQNNGVVDDSQLPKDRFSAERLKGVDSTLKIQPAKLEDSAVYLCASSPLSTGQGDQYFGPGTRLLVL.